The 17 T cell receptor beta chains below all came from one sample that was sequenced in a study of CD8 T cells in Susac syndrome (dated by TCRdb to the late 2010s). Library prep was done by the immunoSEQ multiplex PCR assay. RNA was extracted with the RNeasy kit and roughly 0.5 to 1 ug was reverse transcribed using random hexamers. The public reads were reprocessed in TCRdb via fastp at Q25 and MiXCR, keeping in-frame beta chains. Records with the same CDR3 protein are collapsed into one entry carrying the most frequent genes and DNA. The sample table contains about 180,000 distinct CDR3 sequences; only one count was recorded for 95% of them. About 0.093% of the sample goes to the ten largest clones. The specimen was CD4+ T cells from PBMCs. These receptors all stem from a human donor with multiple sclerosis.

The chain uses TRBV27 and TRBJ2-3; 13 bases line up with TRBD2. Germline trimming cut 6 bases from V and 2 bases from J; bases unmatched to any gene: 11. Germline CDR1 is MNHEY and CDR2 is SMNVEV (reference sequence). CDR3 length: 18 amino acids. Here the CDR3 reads CASSPIRTSGGLTDTQYF. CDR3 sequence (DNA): TGTGCCAGCAGCCCTATCCGGACTAGCGGGGGCCTCACAGATACGCAGTATTTT.

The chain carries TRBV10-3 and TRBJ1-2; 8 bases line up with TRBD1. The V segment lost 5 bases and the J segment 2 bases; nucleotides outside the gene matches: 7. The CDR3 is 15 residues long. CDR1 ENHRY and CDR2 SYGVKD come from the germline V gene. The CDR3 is CAISPGTGANYGYTF. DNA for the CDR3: TGTGCCATCAGTCCTGGGACAGGTGCCAACTATGGCTACACCTTC.

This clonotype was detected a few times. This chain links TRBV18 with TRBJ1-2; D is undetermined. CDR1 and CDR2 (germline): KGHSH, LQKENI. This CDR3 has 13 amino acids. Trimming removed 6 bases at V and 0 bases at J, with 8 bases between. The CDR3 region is CASSAGTNYGYTF. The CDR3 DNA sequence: TGTGCCAGCTCGGCCGGGACTAACTATGGCTACACCTTC.

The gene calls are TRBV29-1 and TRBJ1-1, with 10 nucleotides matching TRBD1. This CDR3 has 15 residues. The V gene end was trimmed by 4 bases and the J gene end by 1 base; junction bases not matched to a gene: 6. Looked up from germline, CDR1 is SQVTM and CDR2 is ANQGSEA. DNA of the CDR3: TGCAGCGTTGTCAGACAGGGGGCCCCGAACACTGAAGCTTTCTTT. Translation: CSVVRQGAPNTEAFF.

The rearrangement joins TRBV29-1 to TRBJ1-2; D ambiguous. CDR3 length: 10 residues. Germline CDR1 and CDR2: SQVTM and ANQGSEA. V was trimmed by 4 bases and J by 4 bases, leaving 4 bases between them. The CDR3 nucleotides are TGCAGCGTTGGAGGCTATGGCTACACCTTC. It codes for CSVGGYGYTF. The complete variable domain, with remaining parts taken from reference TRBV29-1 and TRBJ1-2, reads SAVISQKPSRDICQRGTSLTIQCQVDSQVTMMFWYRQQPGQSLTLIATANQGSEATYESGFVIDKFPISRPNLTFSTLTVSNMSPEDSSIYLCSVGGYGYTFGSGTRLTVV.

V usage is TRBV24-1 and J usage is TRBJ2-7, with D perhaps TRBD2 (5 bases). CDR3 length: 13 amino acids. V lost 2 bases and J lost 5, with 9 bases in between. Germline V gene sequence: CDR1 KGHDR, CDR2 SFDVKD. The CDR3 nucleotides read TGTGCCACCAGTGATTCGGGAAGGGACGAGCAGTACTTC. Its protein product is CATSDSGRDEQYF.

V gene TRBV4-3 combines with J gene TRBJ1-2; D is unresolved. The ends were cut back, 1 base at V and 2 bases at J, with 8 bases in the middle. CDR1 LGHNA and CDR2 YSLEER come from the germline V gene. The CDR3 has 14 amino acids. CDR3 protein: CASSQALGNYGYTF. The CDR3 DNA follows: TGCGCCAGCAGCCAAGCGCTGGGGAACTATGGCTACACCTTC.

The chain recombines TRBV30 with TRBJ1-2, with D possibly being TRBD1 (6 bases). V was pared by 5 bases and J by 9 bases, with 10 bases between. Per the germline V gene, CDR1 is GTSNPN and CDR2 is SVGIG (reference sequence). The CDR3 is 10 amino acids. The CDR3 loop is CAWAGASYTF. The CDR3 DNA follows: TGTGCCTGGGCAGGGGCGAGCTACACCTTC.

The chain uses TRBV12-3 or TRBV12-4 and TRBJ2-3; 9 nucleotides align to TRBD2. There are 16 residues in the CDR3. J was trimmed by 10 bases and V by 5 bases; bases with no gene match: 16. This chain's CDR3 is CASSPTRVSGGHSQYF. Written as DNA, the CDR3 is TGTGCCAGCAGTCCAACCCGGGTTAGCGGGGGTCACTCGCAGTATTTT.

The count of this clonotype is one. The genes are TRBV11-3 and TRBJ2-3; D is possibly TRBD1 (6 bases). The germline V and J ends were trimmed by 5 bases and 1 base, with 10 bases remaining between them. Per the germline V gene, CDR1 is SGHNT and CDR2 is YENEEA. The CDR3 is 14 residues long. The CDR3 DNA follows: TGTGCCAGCAGCCCCGGACAGCGCACAGATACGCAGTATTTT. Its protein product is CASSPGQRTDTQYF.

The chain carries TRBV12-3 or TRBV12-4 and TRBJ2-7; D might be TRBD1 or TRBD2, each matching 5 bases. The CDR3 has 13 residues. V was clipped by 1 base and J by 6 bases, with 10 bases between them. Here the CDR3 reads CASSLDSGAEQYF. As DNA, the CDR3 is TGTGCCAGCAGTTTAGACTCCGGGGCCGAGCAGTACTTC.

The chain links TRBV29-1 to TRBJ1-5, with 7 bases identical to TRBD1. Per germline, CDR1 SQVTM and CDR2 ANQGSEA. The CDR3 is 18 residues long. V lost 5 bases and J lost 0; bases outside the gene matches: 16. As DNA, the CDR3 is TGCAGCGTTTGGGGTGGACAGGTGAGGAATATTAGCAATCAGCCCCAGCATTTT. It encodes CSVWGGQVRNISNQPQHF.

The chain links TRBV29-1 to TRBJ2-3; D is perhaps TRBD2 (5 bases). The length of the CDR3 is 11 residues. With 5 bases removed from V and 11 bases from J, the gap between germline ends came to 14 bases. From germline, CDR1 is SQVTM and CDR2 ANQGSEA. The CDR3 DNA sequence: TGCAGCGTTCGGACTGCCCTCGGGCAGTATTTT. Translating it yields CSVRTALGQYF.

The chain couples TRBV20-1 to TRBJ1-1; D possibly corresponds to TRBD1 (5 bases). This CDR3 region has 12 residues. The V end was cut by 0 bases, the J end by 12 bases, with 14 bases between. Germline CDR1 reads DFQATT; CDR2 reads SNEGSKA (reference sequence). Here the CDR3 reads CSAREAGKESFF. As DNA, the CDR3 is TGCAGTGCTAGAGAGGCAGGGAAGGAATCTTTCTTT.

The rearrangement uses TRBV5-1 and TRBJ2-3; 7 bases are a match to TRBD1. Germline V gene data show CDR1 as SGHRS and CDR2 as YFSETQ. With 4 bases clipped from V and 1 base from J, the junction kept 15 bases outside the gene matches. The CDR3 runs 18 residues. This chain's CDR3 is CASSHPPGQLSGTDTQYF. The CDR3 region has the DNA TGCGCCAGCAGCCACCCTCCGGGACAGCTCTCCGGCACAGATACGCAGTATTTT. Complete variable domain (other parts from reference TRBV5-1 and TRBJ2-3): KAGVTQTPRYLIKTRGQQVTLSCSPISGHRSVSWYQQTPGQGLQFLFEYFSETQRNKGNFPGRFSGRQFSNSRSEMNVSTLELGDSALYLCASSHPPGQLSGTDTQYFGPGTRLTVL.

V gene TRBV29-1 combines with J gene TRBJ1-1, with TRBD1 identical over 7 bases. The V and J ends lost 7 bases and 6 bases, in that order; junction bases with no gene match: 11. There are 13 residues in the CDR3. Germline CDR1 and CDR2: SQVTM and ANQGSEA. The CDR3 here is CSADPTGDSEAFF. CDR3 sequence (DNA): TGCAGCGCCGACCCAACAGGGGACTCTGAAGCTTTCTTT. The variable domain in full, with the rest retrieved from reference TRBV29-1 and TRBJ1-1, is SAVISQKPSRDICQRGTSLTIQCQVDSQVTMMFWYRQQPGQSLTLIATANQGSEATYESGFVIDKFPISRPNLTFSTLTVSNMSPEDSSIYLCSADPTGDSEAFFGQGTRLTVV.

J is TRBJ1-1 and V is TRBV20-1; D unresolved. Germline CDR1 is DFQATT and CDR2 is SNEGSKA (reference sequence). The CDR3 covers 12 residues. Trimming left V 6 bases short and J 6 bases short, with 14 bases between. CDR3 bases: TGCAGTGCCGAATTCGTCGGAGCTGAAGCTTTCTTT. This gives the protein CSAEFVGAEAFF.